The 31 T cell receptor beta chains given below trace back to one sample, sequenced in a study of blood T cell repertoires in COVID-19. The assay was immunoSEQ multiplex PCR, and TCRdb's table has in-frame clones only and misses some. Counted here are about 59,000 clones, about 83% occurring once; the ten biggest clones make up approximately 3.6%. The sequenced sample was peripheral blood. These receptor sequences come from a woman aged 80 or over with acute or convalescent COVID-19.

V usage is TRBV2 and J usage is TRBJ2-7; TRBD2 agrees at 9 bases. V shed 7 bases, J shed 1 base, and the junction held 11 bases outside the gene matches. The CDR3 sequence is 16 residues long. The germline gives CDR1 SNHLY, CDR2 FYNNEI. Written as DNA, the CDR3 is TGTGCCAGCATGGGTATTAGCGGGAGAGGATCCTACGAGCAGTACTTC. Translated: CASMGISGRGSYEQYF.

The gene calls are TRBV7-2 and TRBJ2-7, with TRBD1 matching 10 bases. The germline V gene has CDR1 SGHTA and CDR2 FQGNSA. This CDR3 contains 15 residues. The V segment lost 4 bases and the J segment 1 base; nucleotides outside the gene matches: 4. This chain's CDR3 is CASSSTGGSSYEQYF. For the CDR3, the DNA is TGTGCCAGCAGCTCGACAGGGGGCAGTTCCTACGAGCAGTACTTC.

The V and J genes are TRBV7-3 and TRBJ2-4, with D tentatively TRBD1 (6 bases). V gave up 1 base and J gave up 2 bases, with 21 bases separating them. Germline CDR1 is SGHTA and CDR2 is FQGTGA. This CDR3 comprises 19 residues. CDR3 in amino acids: CASSLRDGPQGPSKNIQYF. DNA of the CDR3: TGTGCCAGCAGCTTAAGGGACGGGCCACAGGGACCATCCAAAAACATTCAGTACTTC.

The chain carries TRBV11-2 and TRBJ1-2; 8 bases map to TRBD1. This CDR3 has 16 amino acids. Germline CDR1 and CDR2: SGHAT and FQNNGV. V lost 3 bases to trimming and J lost 4 bases; unmatched junction nucleotides: 10. The DNA of the CDR3 is TGTGCCAGCAGCTTTGGAACGGGACAGGTGTTCTATGGCTACACCTTC. Residues: CASSFGTGQVFYGYTF.

The V call is TRBV21-1, the J call TRBJ2-2; TRBD1 is taken as the D call from the table, unchecked against the DNA. TRBV21-1 is classified as a pseudogene. The CDR3 has 16 amino acids. The CDR3 region is CASSKAGGTVTGELFF. CDR3 nucleotide sequence: TGTGCCAGCAGCAAAGCAGGGGGCACAGTGACCGGGGAGCTGTTTTTT.

V usage is TRBV3-1 (or the pseudogene TRBV3-2) and J usage is TRBJ2-1, with a tentative D call TRBD2 (5 bases). The CDR3 loop spans 13 amino acids. CDR1 LGHDT and CDR2 YNNKEL come from the germline V gene (reference sequence). The V gene lost 4 bases and the J gene lost 5 bases, with 9 bases spanning the gap. Here the CDR3 reads CASSRGLNNEQFF. CDR3 nucleotide sequence: TGTGCCAGCAGCCGTGGACTCAACAATGAGCAGTTCTTC.

The chain couples TRBV6-5 to TRBJ1-2, with 8 positions matching TRBD1. V gave up 7 bases and J gave up 8 bases; unmatched junction bases: 9. The germline V gene has CDR1 MNHEY and CDR2 SVGAGI. CDR3 length equals 13 residues. CDR3 region: CASKPGQGPGYTF. Here the CDR3 DNA reads TGTGCCAGCAAACCCGGACAGGGCCCCGGCTACACCTTC.

This clone was found once. This rearrangement joins TRBV20-1 to TRBJ2-7; TRBD2 is a possible D gene (6 bases). The CDR3 extends over 11 amino acids. Trimming shortened V by 6 bases and J by 3 bases, and 9 bases separated the two germline ends. Looked up from germline, CDR1 is DFQATT and CDR2 is SNEGSKA (reference sequence). CDR3 residues: CSATGDYEQYF. Here the CDR3 DNA reads TGCAGTGCAACGGGAGACTACGAGCAGTACTTC.

The V call is TRBV5-1, the J call TRBJ2-2; 9 nucleotides line up with TRBD1. CDR1 and CDR2 (germline): SGHRS, YFSETQ. The CDR3 consists of 13 residues. With V trimmed by 4 bases and J by 8 bases, 3 bases remained unmatched. The CDR3 region is CASSTDRGGELFF. The CDR3 DNA sequence: TGCGCCAGCAGCACCGACAGGGGGGGGGAGCTGTTTTTT.

The DNA of the CDR3 is TGTGCCAGCAGCCCACGAACGACAGGAAGGCCAGGGCGAGACAATCAGCCCCAGCATTTT. Translating it yields CASSPRTTGRPGRDNQPQHF. The chain employs TRBV27 and TRBJ1-5; tentatively, D is TRBD1 (6 bases). The CDR3 runs 20 residues. The V and J ends lost 6 bases and 3 bases respectively, with 30 bases between them. Looked up from germline, CDR1 is MNHEY and CDR2 is SMNVEV (reference sequence).

The chain uses TRBV7-9 and TRBJ2-3, with D tentatively TRBD2 (5 bases). The CDR3 length is 15 residues. V dropped 2 bases and J dropped 4 bases, with 13 bases sitting between them. Germline V gene data show CDR1 as SEHNR and CDR2 as FQNEAQ (reference sequence). The CDR3 DNA reads as TGTGCCAGCAGCTTATCACTAGTGATGGCAGATACGCAGTATTTT. The encoded protein is CASSLSLVMADTQYF.

The chain recombines TRBV19 with TRBJ1-2, with 7 bases lining up with TRBD1. The CDR3 spans 15 residues. In germline, CDR1 is LNHDA, CDR2 SQIVND (reference sequence). Trimming removed 4 bases from V and 5 bases from J; junction bases left unmatched: 10. The CDR3 region is CASSTGGGSGYGYTF. As DNA, the CDR3 is TGTGCCAGTAGTACGGGAGGGGGCTCGGGGTATGGCTACACCTTC.

This chain joins TRBV24-1 and TRBJ2-5, with D maybe TRBD1 (5 bases). Trimming removed 4 bases from V and 7 bases from J, with 15 bases in between. CDR1 is KGHDR and CDR2 is SFDVKD in the germline V gene. The CDR3 totals 14 residues. CDR3 nucleotides: TGTGCCACCAGTGACACCAGGGTTGGTTGGACCCAGTACTTC. It yields the protein CATSDTRVGWTQYF.

J is TRBJ1-2 and V is TRBV19, with 8 bases identical to TRBD1. Per germline, CDR1 LNHDA and CDR2 SQIVND (reference sequence). J gave up 2 bases and V 4 bases, and 6 bases lay outside the gene matches. This CDR3 contains 15 residues. The CDR3 DNA reads as TGTGCCAGTAGTAGCCCGGACAGGGCCAACTATGGCTACACCTTC. Translated: CASSSPDRANYGYTF.

V gene TRBV21-1 combines with J gene TRBJ1-5; the tabulated D call, TRBD1, remains unverified against the DNA. TRBV21-1 is a listed pseudogene. The CDR3 extends over 15 amino acids. CDR3 region: CASSKRQGGNQPQHF. In DNA form, the CDR3 reads TGTGCCAGCAGCAAGAGACAGGGGGGCAATCAGCCCCAGCATTTT.

The rearrangement links TRBV6-2 or TRBV6-3 to TRBJ2-1; 8 bases are shared with TRBD2. CDR3 length equals 17 residues. Germline values: CDR1 MNHEY, CDR2 SVGEGT. The V gene end was trimmed by 8 bases and the J gene end by 0 bases; junction bases not matched to a gene: 12. CDR3 bases: TGTGCCAGCCGTTCCTCAGCGGGGGAAAGCTCCTACAATGAGCAGTTCTTC. Protein: CASRSSAGESSYNEQFF.

This rearrangement joins TRBV7-2 to TRBJ1-2, with 9 nucleotides matching TRBD1. CDR3 length: 15 residues. After removal of 3 bases from V and 7 bases from J, the junction contained 9 bases not matched to a gene. Germline CDR1 reads SGHTA; CDR2 reads FQGNSA. CDR3 bases: TGTGCCAGCAGCTTCCCGGGACAGGGAGAAGGTGGCTACACCTTC. Its protein product is CASSFPGQGEGGYTF.

The V and J genes are TRBV7-3 and TRBJ2-5; 9 positions match TRBD1. Trimming cost V 7 bases and J 1 base; bases outside gene matches: 10. The CDR3 is 16 amino acids. Per germline, CDR1 SGHTA and CDR2 FQGTGA. The CDR3 is CASIPPRQGVQETQYF. The DNA for the CDR3 is TGTGCCAGCATTCCCCCGAGACAGGGGGTCCAAGAGACCCAGTACTTC.

Only one count was recorded for this clone. V and J are TRBV5-1 and TRBJ1-1; a possible D gene is TRBD1 (5 bases). Germline V gene data show CDR1 as SGHRS and CDR2 as YFSETQ. Trimming took off 0 bases at V and 5 bases at J, with 11 bases between the two ends. The CDR3 length is 14 residues. The CDR3, as DNA: TGCGCCAGCAGCTTGGATCTTCGGGGGACTGAAGCTTTCTTT. Translating it yields CASSLDLRGTEAFF.

The chain recombines TRBV27 with TRBJ2-7; TRBD1 agrees at 8 bases. V shed 6 bases and J 5 bases; nucleotides not matched to a gene: 12. Germline assignment: CDR1 MNHEY and CDR2 SMNVEV (reference sequence). This CDR3 is built from 15 residues. The CDR3 here is CASSKLWTGRDEQYF. CDR3 bases: TGTGCCAGCAGCAAGCTTTGGACAGGGCGTGACGAGCAGTACTTC.

This sequence joins TRBV29-1 and TRBJ2-7; 9 bases map to TRBD1. V gave up 4 bases and J gave up 7 bases; unmatched junction bases: 8. The CDR3 totals 13 residues. Germline assignment: CDR1 SQVTM and CDR2 ANQGSEA. CDR3 protein: CSVVGQGFSEQYF. CDR3 coding DNA: TGCAGCGTTGTAGGACAGGGGTTTAGTGAGCAGTACTTC.

J is TRBJ2-2 and V is TRBV30; perhaps TRBD1 as D (5 bases). This CDR3 is built from 13 residues. CDR1 is GTSNPN, CDR2 SVGIG, per germline (reference sequence). V lost 7 bases and J lost 3, with 12 bases in between. The CDR3 bases are TGTGCCTCCCCAGGGTTTGACACCGGGGAGCTGTTTTTT. Translated: CASPGFDTGELFF.

The V gene is TRBV19, the J gene TRBJ2-1; 13 nucleotides line up with TRBD2. Germline V CDR1 and CDR2: LNHDA, SQIVND (reference sequence). CDR3 length equals 16 residues. The J segment lost 7 bases and the V segment lost 5 bases, leaving 8 bases of the junction unmatched. Here the CDR3 DNA reads TGTGCCAGTAGTTCCCCCGGGACTAGCGGGAAGAATGAGCAGTTCTTC. Protein sequence: CASSSPGTSGKNEQFF.

The J gene is TRBJ2-1, the V gene TRBV7-3, with D hard to call. The CDR3 spans 13 residues. The V gene lost 4 bases and the J gene lost 0 bases, with 4 bases spanning the gap. Germline assignment: CDR1 SGHTA and CDR2 FQGTGA. This chain's CDR3 is CASSWSSYNEQFF. DNA for the CDR3: TGTGCCAGCAGCTGGAGCTCCTACAATGAGCAGTTCTTC.

This clone was observed a handful of times. Distinct nucleotide sequences in the sample also encode this CDR3. The chain employs TRBV25-1 and TRBJ2-7; 16 nucleotides agree with TRBD2. This CDR3 is 18 amino acids long. The germline V gene encodes CDR1 MGHDK and CDR2 SYGVNS. V lost 6 bases to trimming and J lost 4 bases; unmatched junction nucleotides: 12. The chain's CDR3 is CASSGGLAGGPRIYEQYF. The CDR3 DNA follows: TGTGCCAGCAGCGGGGGACTAGCGGGAGGGCCTAGGATTTACGAGCAGTACTTC.

This chain connects TRBV19 to TRBJ2-3; D perhaps matches TRBD2 (6 bases). CDR1 and CDR2 (germline): LNHDA, SQIVND (reference sequence). The CDR3 runs to 12 residues. Deletions cut 5 bases from V and 6 bases from J, with 9 bases between. The DNA of the CDR3 is TGTGCCAGTAGTCCCGCGGGGGATACGCAGTATTTT. Its protein is CASSPAGDTQYF. Using reference TRBV19 and TRBJ2-3 for the parts outside the CDR3, the full variable domain is DGGITQSPKYLFRKEGQNVTLSCEQNLNHDAMYWYRQDPGQGLRLIYYSQIVNDFQKGDIAEGYSVSREKKESFPLTVTSAQKNPTAFYLCASSPAGDTQYFGPGTRLTVL.

This CDR3 is CASSTPTQTQYF. For the CDR3, the DNA is TGTGCCAGCAGCACACCGACTCAGACCCAGTACTTC. The chain links TRBV9 to TRBJ2-5, with no clear D. This CDR3 contains 12 residues. Germline lookup yields CDR1 SGDLS and CDR2 YYNGEE. Trimming took 4 bases from V and 6 from J, leaving 10 bases between them.

The V call is TRBV13, the J call TRBJ1-1; 8 bases line up with TRBD1. The CDR3 contains 17 residues. Germline V gene data show CDR1 as PRHDT and CDR2 as FYEKMQ (reference sequence). The junction had 15 bases not matched to a gene; V was cut back by 5 bases and J by 4 bases. The DNA of the CDR3 is TGTGCCAGCAGCCGACCAGGGGGCAAGGGTGCGATCACTGAAGCTTTCTTT. Its protein product is CASSRPGGKGAITEAFF.

This sequence joins TRBV5-1 and TRBJ2-7, with TRBD1 as a possible D gene (5 bases). This CDR3 contains 15 residues. CDR1 and CDR2 (germline): SGHRS, YFSETQ. V was cut by 2 bases and J by 1 base, with 13 bases left in between. The CDR3 DNA reads TGCGCCAGCAGCTTATTTCGTGGGGCATCCTACGAGCAGTACTTC. This translates into CASSLFRGASYEQYF.

In its sample, this clone was seen once. The V call is TRBV28, the J call TRBJ1-1; TRBD1 agrees at 10 bases. The V gene end was trimmed by 3 bases and the J gene end by 5 bases; junction bases not matched to a gene: 9. Germline CDR1 MDHEN, CDR2 SYDVKM. The CDR3 has 16 amino acids. The CDR3 DNA reads TGTGCCAGCAGTTTTCGGACAGGGGGAGGATGGACTGAAGCTTTCTTT. Amino acid sequence: CASSFRTGGGWTEAFF.

The V and J genes are TRBV18 and TRBJ2-3; 9 bases are a match to TRBD1. Trimming took 1 base from V and 6 from J; bases not matched to a gene: 8. The CDR3 loop spans 16 amino acids. CDR1 is KGHSH, CDR2 LQKENI, per germline. The CDR3 sequence: CASSPQSGTGRDTQYF. The DNA of the CDR3 is TGTGCCAGCTCACCACAATCGGGGACAGGGCGCGATACGCAGTATTTT.